The source of this T cell receptor (beta chain) is a study of blood T cell repertoires in COVID-19. This CDR3 is 15 amino acids long. V trimming: 4 bases; J trimming: 5 bases; junction bases outside the gene matches: 6. Germline CDR1 reads SGHNT; CDR2 reads YYREEE (reference sequence). As handled by the study authors: Reference gene primers were amplified, and this amplification served to estimate nucleated cell counts. TCRdb's table, derived via immunoSEQ multiplex PCR, lists solely in-frame clones and lacks some. That table gives V, J and clone size, and the DNA gave D and trimming. The table includes 60,000 to 75,000 clones, 75% to 85% detected once.

This receptor was identified in a human donor in a cohort sampled during active COVID-19. The specimen sequenced was peripheral blood. The chain is built from TRBV5-4 and TRBJ2-3, with TRBD2 matching 11 bases. CDR3 bases: TGTGCCAGCAGCGGTAGCGGGGGGGAAATAGATACGCAGTATTTT. It specifies CASSGSGGEIDTQYF.